The 9 T cell receptor beta chains below come from one sample, sequenced in a study of blood T cell repertoires in COVID-19. Here immunoSEQ multiplex PCR was the method, and the copy in TCRdb shows in-frame clones only, minus some. The sample contains fewer than 250,000 clones, about four fifths of which appear only once. Sequenced material: peripheral blood. These receptors originate from a woman between 35 and 50 years old with active or convalescent COVID-19.

The chain recombines TRBV4-1 with TRBJ2-7; 9 nucleotides match TRBD2. Trimming removed 5 bases from V and 0 bases from J; junction bases left unmatched: 5. There are 15 residues in the CDR3. Germline-derived CDR1 and CDR2 are MGHRA and YSYEKL. CDR3 protein: CASSFLAGPSYEQYF. CDR3 bases: TGCGCCAGCAGCTTCCTAGCGGGACCCTCCTACGAGCAGTACTTC.

This chain links TRBV3-1 (or the pseudogene TRBV3-2) with TRBJ1-1; 7 bases align to TRBD1. Germline V gives CDR1 LGHDT, CDR2 YNNKEL (reference sequence). The CDR3 length is 15 residues. V shed 3 bases and J 5 bases; nucleotides not matched to a gene: 9. CDR3 sequence reads: CASSHLDRWGTEAFF. CDR3 DNA sequence: TGTGCCAGCAGCCATCTGGACAGGTGGGGGACTGAAGCTTTCTTT.

This clone was detected only a few times. The V gene is TRBV7-8, the J gene TRBJ1-2; 7 bases align to TRBD1. CDR1 and CDR2 from the germline V gene are SGHVS and FQNEAQ. CDR3 length: 14 residues. The trim removed 5 bases at V and 4 bases at J, leaving 7 bases unmatched. The CDR3 loop reads CASSPRDSTYGYTF. DNA for the CDR3: TGTGCCAGCAGCCCCCGGGACAGCACCTATGGCTACACCTTC.

The V gene is TRBV24-1, the J gene TRBJ2-1, with D perhaps TRBD2 (6 bases). The germline V gene has CDR1 KGHDR and CDR2 SFDVKD. CDR3 length: 15 amino acids. The V and J ends lost 3 bases and 2 bases respectively, with 10 bases between them. The CDR3 protein is CATSDERRAYNEQFF. For the CDR3, the DNA is TGTGCCACCAGTGATGAGCGGAGGGCCTACAATGAGCAGTTCTTC.

This rearrangement joins TRBV7-9 to TRBJ2-4; 8 bases agree with TRBD1. This CDR3 has 15 amino acids. With V trimmed by 2 bases and J by 4 bases, 4 bases remained unmatched. Germline-derived CDR1 and CDR2 are SEHNR and FQNEAQ (reference sequence). The CDR3 here is CASSLIRTGKNIQYF. The CDR3 coding sequence is TGTGCCAGCAGCTTAATCCGGACAGGGAAAAACATTCAGTACTTC.

The chain carries TRBV6-5 and TRBJ2-1; 11 positions match TRBD2. The CDR3 has 15 residues. Trimming took 8 bases from V and 3 from J; bases not matched to a gene: 6. Germline lookup yields CDR1 MNHEY and CDR2 SVGAGI. The CDR3 spells CASRTGTSGYNEQFF. The DNA for the CDR3 is TGTGCCAGCCGAACCGGGACTAGCGGCTACAATGAGCAGTTCTTC.

The chain links TRBV4-3 to TRBJ1-1; perhaps TRBD1 as D (5 bases). CDR1 LGHNA and CDR2 YSLEER come from the germline V gene. This CDR3 has 15 residues. With 0 bases removed from V and 2 bases from J, the gap between germline ends came to 10 bases. This CDR3 reads CASSQDMQGNTEAFF. Here the CDR3 DNA reads TGCGCCAGCAGCCAAGATATGCAGGGTAACACTGAAGCTTTCTTT.

A single count supports this clone. V gene TRBV28 combines with J gene TRBJ1-2; D unclear. There are 14 residues in the CDR3. Germline CDR1 reads MDHEN; CDR2 reads SYDVKM. The V end was cut by 6 bases, the J end by 6 bases, with 17 bases between. CDR3 nucleotides: TGTGCCAGCAGACTTCCGGGGTTGTACAATGGCTACACCTTC. It translates to CASRLPGLYNGYTF.

V is TRBV2 and J is TRBJ1-1; D gene uncertain. The V end was cut by 4 bases, the J end by 1 base, with 4 bases between. CDR3 length: 12 residues. The germline V gene has CDR1 SNHLY and CDR2 FYNNEI. CDR3: CASSAGNTEAFF. CDR3 coding DNA: TGTGCCAGCAGTGCAGGGAACACTGAAGCTTTCTTT.